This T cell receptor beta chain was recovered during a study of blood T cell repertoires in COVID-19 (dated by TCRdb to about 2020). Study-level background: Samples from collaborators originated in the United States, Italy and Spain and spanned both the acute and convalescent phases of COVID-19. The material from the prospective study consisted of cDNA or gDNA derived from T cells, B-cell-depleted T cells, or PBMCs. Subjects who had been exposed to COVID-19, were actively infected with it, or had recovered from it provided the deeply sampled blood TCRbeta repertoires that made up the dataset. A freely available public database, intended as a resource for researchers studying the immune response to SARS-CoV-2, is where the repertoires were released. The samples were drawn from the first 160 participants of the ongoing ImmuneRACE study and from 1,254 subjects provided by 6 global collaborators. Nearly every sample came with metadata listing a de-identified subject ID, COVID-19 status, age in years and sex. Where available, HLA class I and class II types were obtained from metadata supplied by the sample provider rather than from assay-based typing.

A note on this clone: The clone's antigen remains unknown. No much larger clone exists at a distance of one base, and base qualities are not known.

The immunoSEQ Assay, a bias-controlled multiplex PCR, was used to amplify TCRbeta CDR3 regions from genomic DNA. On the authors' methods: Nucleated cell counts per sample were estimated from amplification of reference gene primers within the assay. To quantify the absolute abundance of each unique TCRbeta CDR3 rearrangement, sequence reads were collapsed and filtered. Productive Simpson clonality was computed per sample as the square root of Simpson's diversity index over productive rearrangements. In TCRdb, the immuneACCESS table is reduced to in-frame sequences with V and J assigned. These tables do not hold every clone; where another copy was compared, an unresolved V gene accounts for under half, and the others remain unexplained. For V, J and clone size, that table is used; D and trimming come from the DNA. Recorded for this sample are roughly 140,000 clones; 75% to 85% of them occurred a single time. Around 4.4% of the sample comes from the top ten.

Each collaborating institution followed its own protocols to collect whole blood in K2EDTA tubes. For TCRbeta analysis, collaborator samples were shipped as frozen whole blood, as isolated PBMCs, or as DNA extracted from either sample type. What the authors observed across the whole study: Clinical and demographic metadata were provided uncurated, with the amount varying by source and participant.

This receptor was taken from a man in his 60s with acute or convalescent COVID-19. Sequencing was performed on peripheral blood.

CDR3 region: CASSFAQPQHF. The base sequence is TGTGCCAGCAGTTTTGCGCAGCCCCAGCATTTT. This chain is built from TRBV28 and TRBJ1-5; no D gene is confidently identified. The CDR3 measures 11 amino acids from cysteine to phenylalanine. Only CDR3 DNA is held: 33 bases, read in frame from base 1. Looking up the germline V gene yields CDR1 MDHEN and CDR2 SYDVKM. The junction shows trimming of 3 bases on V and 7 bases on J, plus 4 bases between the germline ends. Extended through the reference TRBV28 and TRBJ1-5 proteins, this CDR3 yields the full variable domain: DVKVTQSSRYLVKRTGEKVFLECVQDMDHENMFWYRQDPGLGLRLIYFSYDVKMKEKGDIPEGYSVSREKKERFSLILESASTNQTSMYLCASSFAQPQHFGDGTRLSIL.